The T cell receptor (beta chain) under discussion was sequenced for a study of CD8 T cells in ankylosing spondylitis. MiXCR, applied by TCRdb to the 5' RACE reads, yields one record per CDR3 protein. The sample has over 130,000 distinct CDR3 sequences; approximately 44% are singletons. Per germline, CDR1 DFQATT and CDR2 SNEGSKA (reference sequence). After removal of 3 bases from V and 1 base from J, the junction contained 14 bases not matched to a gene. The CDR3 is 17 amino acids. The source material was synovial fluid, either unsorted or a sorted T cell fraction (not recorded which). The chain carries TRBV20-1 and TRBJ1-1; TRBD1 matches at 7 bases. The sequence derives from a male donor with ankylosing spondylitis. CDR3 DNA sequence: TGCAGTGCTAGCCCTTCTGGGGCACAGGGGTCGAACACTGAAGCTTTCTTT. This encodes CSASPSGAQGSNTEAFF.